Reported below is one TCR beta chain. Antigen specificity is unknown. This record belongs to a study of cytomegalovirus exposure and HLA in healthy donors. With 2 bases clipped from V and 2 bases from J, the junction kept 0 bases outside the gene matches. CDR3 size: 15 residues. Looked up from germline, CDR1 is MNHEY and CDR2 is SMNVEV (reference sequence). Broader study findings: A later analysis found that most CMV-associated TCR beta chains appeared HLA-restricted. Confirmation was obtained in vitro that three CMV-associated chains are specific for CMV antigens. The study put about 180 TCR beta chains on its list as cytomegalovirus-associated.

PCR involved 60 Vbeta and 13 Jbeta primers. The data were produced by immunoSEQ multiplex PCR, yet TCRdb's version contains in-frame clones alone and is incomplete. The sample yields 100,000 to 150,000 clones, about 81% seen once. The sequence was collected from a woman in her forties in good health and CMV-seropositive. V gene TRBV27 combines with J gene TRBJ2-7, with 13 bases lining up with TRBD2. What was sequenced was PBMCs. The CDR3 spells CASSLGTSGTYEQYF. In DNA, the CDR3 is TGTGCCAGCAGTTTAGGGACTAGCGGGACCTACGAGCAGTACTTC.